This TCR beta chain was found in a study of blood T cell repertoires in COVID-19. Looked up from germline, CDR1 is SGHTA and CDR2 is FQGNSA. V lost 1 base and J 5 bases, leaving 14 bases between the germline ends. This CDR3 contains 15 residues. Original methodology: Using reference gene primer amplification, nucleated cell counts were estimated. Profiled with immunoSEQ multiplex PCR; TCRdb holds only in-frame clones, not every one. D and trimming come from the DNA, and the V and J calls and clone size come from that table. The sample holds some 390,000 clones, around 89% seen once. Sequencing used peripheral blood. The chain carries TRBV7-2 and TRBJ1-2; possible D gene TRBD1, 6 bases. The clonotype originates from a woman aged 40 to 55 with COVID-19, enrolled during active disease. The CDR3 is CASSLVYKGDYGYTF. CDR3 nucleotides: TGTGCCAGCAGCTTAGTTTACAAGGGGGATTATGGCTACACCTTC.